This T cell receptor beta chain is from a study of shared clonotypes between healthy human individuals. In the study overall: CD4 naive and CD4 memory each took three plates per donor, while CD8 naive took two and CD8 memory one. Study results and caveats: Clonotypes not shared had lower generation probabilities than those common to all four donors.

Worth noting for this clone: Its antigen is as yet unknown. A read error may account for a junction end that differs from germline.

In germline, CDR1 is LGHNA, CDR2 YSLEER. The CDR3 extends over 16 amino acids. Assay: immunoSEQ multiplex PCR; the TCRdb copy retains only in-frame clones and omits some. The sample shows around 1.1 million clones, about 80% of them seen only once. The study separated CD4+ cells into CD45RA+ naive and CD45RA-negative memory subsets. This sequence originates from a man aged 18-30 years in good health. Some clones in this sample may be carry-over from other donors' samples. Specimen: memory CD4+ T cells from PBMCs. Specified subset: CD45RA-negative fraction. The J gene is TRBJ2-2, the V gene TRBV4-3; the match to TRBD1 covers 9 bases. For the CDR3, the DNA is TGCGCCAGCAGCCAAGAGGAGACAGGGGGAACCGGGGAGCCGTTTTTT. It encodes CASSQEETGGTGEPFF.